The 19 T cell receptor beta chains below all came from one sample that was sequenced in a study of technical replicates of blood from a handful of donors. The table came from immunoSEQ multiplex PCR; TCRdb's copy has only in-frame clones and leaves some out. The table lists tens of thousands of clones, less than 95% of them singletons. The source material was T cells isolated from PBMCs. All receptors derive from a human donor in good health.

The chain employs TRBV28 and TRBJ1-5; D is unresolved. Trimming took off 2 bases at V and 7 bases at J, with 3 bases between the two ends. CDR3 length equals 11 residues. The germline gives CDR1 MDHEN, CDR2 SYDVKM. CDR3 coding DNA: TGTGCCAGCAGTTTAGGCCAGCCCCAGCATTTT. Amino acids: CASSLGQPQHF.

The gene calls are TRBV10-1 and TRBJ2-2; TRBD1 matches 9 bases. Per germline, CDR1 WNHNN and CDR2 SYGVQD (reference sequence). V lost 3 bases, J lost 6 bases, and 2 bases stayed unmatched. The CDR3 is made up of 14 amino acids. DNA for the CDR3: TGCGCCAGCAGTGAACAGGGGGCTGCCGGGGAGCTGTTTTTT. Translation: CASSEQGAAGELFF.

The chain uses TRBV6-4 and TRBJ1-6; D not certain. Trimming took off 6 bases at V and 0 bases at J, with 6 bases between the two ends. CDR1 and CDR2 from the germline V gene are MRHNA and SNTAGT. The CDR3 is made up of 14 amino acids. This CDR3 reads CASSPDSYNSPLHF. CDR3 coding DNA: TGTGCCAGCAGCCCAGACTCCTATAATTCACCCCTCCACTTT.

This rearrangement joins TRBV4-2 to TRBJ2-1, with D possibly being TRBD2 (6 bases). The CDR3 has 12 amino acids. Germline CDR1 LGHNA, CDR2 YNFKEQ. Deletions cut 5 bases from V and 8 bases from J, with 10 bases between. CDR3 coding DNA: TGTGCCAGCAGCGCGGGATTCCATGAGCAGTTCTTC. This translates into CASSAGFHEQFF.

The gene calls are TRBV5-4 and TRBJ2-3, with 11 bases aligning to TRBD2. The CDR3 length is 15 residues. Trimming at V came to 4 bases and at J to 4 bases, leaving 5 bases not matched to a gene. Germline CDR1 is SGHNT and CDR2 is YYREEE (reference sequence). The DNA of the CDR3 is TGTGCCAGCAGCCTTAGCGGGGGGGCCGCAGATACGCAGTATTTT. Its protein is CASSLSGGAADTQYF.

V gene TRBV10-3 combines with J gene TRBJ1-1; 7 bases map to TRBD1. Germline CDR1 reads ENHRY; CDR2 reads SYGVKD. The junction had 4 bases not matched to a gene; V was cut back by 5 bases and J by 1 base. The CDR3 extends over 14 amino acids. The chain's CDR3 is CAISPGQRNTEAFF. The CDR3 coding sequence is TGTGCCATCAGTCCGGGACAGCGGAACACTGAAGCTTTCTTT.

V gene TRBV18 combines with J gene TRBJ1-1; D is perhaps TRBD1 (6 bases). This CDR3 has 14 residues. Between the trimmed V and J ends, which lost 4 bases and 1 base, there was a span of 10 bases. Germline CDR1 is KGHSH and CDR2 is LQKENI. CDR3 bases: TGTGCCAGCTCACGGTTGACAGGGAACACTGAAGCTTTCTTT. Protein sequence: CASSRLTGNTEAFF. Combining the CDR3 with reference TRBV18 and TRBJ1-1 gives the whole variable domain NAGVMQNPRHLVRRRGQEARLRCSPMKGHSHVYWYRQLPEEGLKFMVYLQKENIIDESGMPKERFSAEFPKEGPSILRIQQVVRGDSAAYFCASSRLTGNTEAFFGQGTRLTVV.

This chain joins TRBV2 and TRBJ1-1, with 10 bases identical to TRBD1. Trimming took 6 bases from V and 0 from J; bases not matched to a gene: 10. This CDR3 is 17 amino acids long. Germline CDR1 and CDR2: SNHLY and FYNNEI. The CDR3 nucleotides read TGTGCCAGCAGGGCGGGACAGGGGCCCTTTCTGAACACTGAAGCTTTCTTT. Its translation is CASRAGQGPFLNTEAFF.

V gene TRBV2 combines with J gene TRBJ2-7, with 9 bases matching TRBD1. The CDR3 sequence is 15 residues long. Germline V gene sequence: CDR1 SNHLY, CDR2 FYNNEI. The trim removed 5 bases at V and 7 bases at J, leaving 12 bases unmatched. The CDR3 sequence: CASSSWDRAFWEQYF. CDR3 coding DNA: TGTGCCAGCAGTTCATGGGACAGGGCATTTTGGGAGCAGTACTTC.

The CDR3 DNA reads TGCGCCAGCAGCCAAGATGGACTAGCGGACCCCACCACAGATACGCAGTATTTT. It is translated as CASSQDGLADPTTDTQYF. J is TRBJ2-3 and V is TRBV4-1; 10 bases fit TRBD2. With V trimmed by 0 bases and J by 2 bases, 8 bases remained unmatched. The CDR3 has 18 amino acids. CDR1 MGHRA and CDR2 YSYEKL come from the germline V gene.

This chain joins TRBV4-1 and TRBJ2-4; D is ambiguous. Looked up from germline, CDR1 is MGHRA and CDR2 is YSYEKL. V was pared by 3 bases and J by 3 bases, with 12 bases between. The CDR3 totals 15 residues. CDR3 loop: CASSHSTESKNIQYF. CDR3 nucleotides: TGCGCCAGCAGCCATTCCACAGAGAGCAAAAACATTCAGTACTTC.

The V and J genes are TRBV4-1 and TRBJ1-1, with 7 bases lining up with TRBD1. The CDR3 contains 15 residues. CDR1 MGHRA and CDR2 YSYEKL come from the germline V gene. V trimming: 2 bases; J trimming: 0 bases; junction bases outside the gene matches: 3. The CDR3 sequence: CASSQHDRVNTEAFF. The CDR3, as DNA: TGCGCCAGCAGCCAACACGACAGGGTGAACACTGAAGCTTTCTTT.

The chain recombines TRBV7-3 with TRBJ1-2; tentatively, D is TRBD1 (5 bases). The CDR3 runs to 14 residues. Trimming pared 5 bases from V and 2 bases from J, leaving 12 bases between. Germline CDR1 SGHTA, CDR2 FQGTGA. The CDR3 here is CASSPGTENYGYTF. The CDR3 bases are TGTGCCAGCAGCCCCGGGACTGAAAACTATGGCTACACCTTC.

The chain recombines TRBV6-5 with TRBJ1-1; D unresolved. V dropped 2 bases and J dropped 10 bases, with 11 bases sitting between them. The CDR3 length is 12 residues. Germline V gene sequence: CDR1 MNHEY, CDR2 SVGAGI. The DNA of the CDR3 is TGTGCCAGCAGTTACGATGGTCTCGGAGCTTTCTTT. Residues: CASSYDGLGAFF.

The CDR3 nucleotides read TGTGCCAGCAGTTTAAGGATGACTAGCGGGAGGAGGGACAATGAGCAGTTCTTC. Protein: CASSLRMTSGRRDNEQFF. V is TRBV27 and J is TRBJ2-1, with 13 positions matching TRBD2. With 2 bases clipped from V and 5 bases from J, the junction kept 9 bases outside the gene matches. The CDR3 extends over 18 amino acids. Germline assignment: CDR1 MNHEY and CDR2 SMNVEV (reference sequence).

V usage is TRBV28 and J usage is TRBJ2-7; D is uncertain. V dropped 2 bases and J dropped 0 bases, with 8 bases sitting between them. The germline CDR1 and CDR2 sequences are MDHEN and SYDVKM. This CDR3 is 14 amino acids long. The CDR3 DNA reads as TGTGCCAGCAGTTTAGGCCCGAACTCCTACGAGCAGTACTTC. Translation: CASSLGPNSYEQYF.

This clone appeared once. V is TRBV10-3 and J is TRBJ1-6; a weak D match, TRBD1 (6 bases). CDR3 size: 17 residues. Germline-derived CDR1 and CDR2 are ENHRY and SYGVKD. V was shortened by 4 bases and J by 8 bases, with 21 bases between the two germline ends. CDR3 DNA: TGTGCCATCAGTGGGAGTCAGGGTAGTAGGGGGTATTCACCCCTCCACTTT. The encoded protein is CAISGSQGSRGYSPLHF.

This sequence joins TRBV19 and TRBJ2-7; unclear D gene. Per germline, CDR1 LNHDA and CDR2 SQIVND (reference sequence). CDR3 length: 15 amino acids. The V end was cut by 1 base, the J end by 1 base, with 11 bases between. This CDR3 reads CASSIGLYGSYEQYF. The CDR3 nucleotides are TGTGCCAGTAGTATAGGGCTCTACGGGTCCTACGAGCAGTACTTC.

The rearrangement joins TRBV7-3 to TRBJ2-7; 7 positions agree with TRBD1. J was trimmed by 11 bases and V by 5 bases; bases with no gene match: 12. Germline V gene lookup returns CDR1 SGHTA and CDR2 FQGTGA. The CDR3 is made up of 13 amino acids. In DNA, the CDR3 is TGTGCCAGCAGCCACGGGGTAGGGGACAGCAAGTACTTC. It specifies CASSHGVGDSKYF. Full variable domain (rest looked up from reference TRBV7-3 and TRBJ2-7): GAGVSQTPSNKVTEKGKYVELRCDPISGHTALYWYRQSLGQGPEFLIYFQGTGAADDSGLPNDRFFAVRPEGSVSTLKIQRTERGDSAVYLCASSHGVGDSKYFGPGTRLTVT.